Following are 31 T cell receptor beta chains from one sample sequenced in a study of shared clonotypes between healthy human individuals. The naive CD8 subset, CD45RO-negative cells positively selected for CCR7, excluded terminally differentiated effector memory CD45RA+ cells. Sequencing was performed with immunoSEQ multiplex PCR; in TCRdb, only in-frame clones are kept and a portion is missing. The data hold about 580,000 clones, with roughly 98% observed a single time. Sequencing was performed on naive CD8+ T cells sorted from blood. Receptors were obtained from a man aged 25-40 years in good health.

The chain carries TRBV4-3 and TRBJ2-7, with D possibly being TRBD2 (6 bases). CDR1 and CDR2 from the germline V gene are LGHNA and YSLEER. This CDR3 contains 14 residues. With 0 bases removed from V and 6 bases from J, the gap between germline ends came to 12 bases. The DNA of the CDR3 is TGCGCCAGCAGCCAAGATGGGGGAGGCCCCGAGCAGTACTTC. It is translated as CASSQDGGGPEQYF.

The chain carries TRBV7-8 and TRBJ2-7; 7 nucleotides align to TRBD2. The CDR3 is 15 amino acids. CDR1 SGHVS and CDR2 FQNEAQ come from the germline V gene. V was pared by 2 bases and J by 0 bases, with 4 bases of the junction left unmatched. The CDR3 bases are TGTGCCAGCAGCTTACTAAGCGGGACCTCCTACGAGCAGTACTTC. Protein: CASSLLSGTSYEQYF.

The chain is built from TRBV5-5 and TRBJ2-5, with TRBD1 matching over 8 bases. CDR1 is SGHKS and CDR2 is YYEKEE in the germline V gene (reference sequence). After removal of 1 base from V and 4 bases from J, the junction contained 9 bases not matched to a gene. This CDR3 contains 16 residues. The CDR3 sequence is CASSLIVGRGRETQYF. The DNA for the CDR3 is TGTGCCAGCAGCTTGATTGTTGGCAGGGGGCGAGAGACCCAGTACTTC.

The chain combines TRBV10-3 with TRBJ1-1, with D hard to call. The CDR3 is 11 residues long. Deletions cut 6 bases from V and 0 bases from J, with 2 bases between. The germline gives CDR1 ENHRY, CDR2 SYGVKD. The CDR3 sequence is CAIRVNTEAFF. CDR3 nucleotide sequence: TGTGCCATCAGGGTGAACACTGAAGCTTTCTTT.

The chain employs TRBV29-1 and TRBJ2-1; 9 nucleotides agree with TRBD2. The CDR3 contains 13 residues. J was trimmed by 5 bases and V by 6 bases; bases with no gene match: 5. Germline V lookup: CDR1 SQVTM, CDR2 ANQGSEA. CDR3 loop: CSVNSGSDNEQFF. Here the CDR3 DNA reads TGCAGCGTAAATAGCGGGAGTGACAATGAGCAGTTCTTC.

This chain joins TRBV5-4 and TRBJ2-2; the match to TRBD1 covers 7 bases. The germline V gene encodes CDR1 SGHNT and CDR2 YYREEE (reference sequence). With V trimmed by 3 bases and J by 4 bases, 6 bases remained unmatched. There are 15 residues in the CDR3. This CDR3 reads CASSSKGQPTGELFF. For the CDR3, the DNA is TGTGCCAGCAGCTCGAAGGGACAGCCCACCGGGGAGCTGTTTTTT.

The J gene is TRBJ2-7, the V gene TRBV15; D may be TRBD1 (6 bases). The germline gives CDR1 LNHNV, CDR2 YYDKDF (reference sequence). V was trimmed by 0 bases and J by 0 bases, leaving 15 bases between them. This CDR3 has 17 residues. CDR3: CATSREKGHPSSYEQYF. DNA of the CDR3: TGTGCCACCAGCAGAGAAAAGGGACATCCGAGCTCCTACGAGCAGTACTTC.

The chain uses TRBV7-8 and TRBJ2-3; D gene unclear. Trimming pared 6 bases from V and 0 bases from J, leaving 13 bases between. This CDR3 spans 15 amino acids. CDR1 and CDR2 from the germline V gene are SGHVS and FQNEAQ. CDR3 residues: CASSLGGASTDTQYF. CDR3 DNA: TGTGCCAGCAGTCTGGGCGGAGCTAGCACAGATACGCAGTATTTT.

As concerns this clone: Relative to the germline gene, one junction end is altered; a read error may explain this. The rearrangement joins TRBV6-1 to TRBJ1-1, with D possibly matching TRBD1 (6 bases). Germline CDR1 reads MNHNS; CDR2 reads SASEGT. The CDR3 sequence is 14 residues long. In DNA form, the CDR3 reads TGTGCGAGCAATCTACTAACAGGGAATACTGAAGCTTTCTTT. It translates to CASNLLTGNTEAFF.

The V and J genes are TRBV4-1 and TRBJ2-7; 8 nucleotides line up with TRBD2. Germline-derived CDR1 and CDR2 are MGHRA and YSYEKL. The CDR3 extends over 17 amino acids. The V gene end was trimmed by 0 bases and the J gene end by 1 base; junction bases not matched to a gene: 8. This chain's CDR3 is CASSQDLGGRRSYEQYF. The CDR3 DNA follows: TGCGCCAGCAGCCAAGATCTTGGCGGGAGGAGGTCCTACGAGCAGTACTTC.

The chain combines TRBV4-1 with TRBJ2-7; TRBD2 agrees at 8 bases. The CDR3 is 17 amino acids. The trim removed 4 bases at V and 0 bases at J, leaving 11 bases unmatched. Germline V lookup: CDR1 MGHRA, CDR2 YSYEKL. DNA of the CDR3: TGCGCCAGCAGCCCCATCTCGGGTAGCGGGACCTCCTACGAGCAGTACTTC. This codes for CASSPISGSGTSYEQYF.

The CDR3 protein is CASSIGLAPSYNEQFF. CDR3 nucleotides: TGTGCCAGTAGTATAGGTCTAGCGCCCTCCTACAATGAGCAGTTCTTC. V is TRBV19 and J is TRBJ2-1; D perhaps matches TRBD2 (6 bases). V was trimmed by 1 base and J by 0 bases, leaving 10 bases between them. Germline CDR1 is LNHDA and CDR2 is SQIVND (reference sequence). The CDR3 sequence is 16 residues long.

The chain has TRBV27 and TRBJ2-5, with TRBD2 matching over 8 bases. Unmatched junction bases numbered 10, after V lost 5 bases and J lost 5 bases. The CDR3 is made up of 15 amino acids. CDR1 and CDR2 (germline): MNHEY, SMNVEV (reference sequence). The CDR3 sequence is CASSGRGSGEETQYF. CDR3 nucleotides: TGTGCCAGCAGTGGCCGGGGTAGCGGGGAGGAGACCCAGTACTTC.

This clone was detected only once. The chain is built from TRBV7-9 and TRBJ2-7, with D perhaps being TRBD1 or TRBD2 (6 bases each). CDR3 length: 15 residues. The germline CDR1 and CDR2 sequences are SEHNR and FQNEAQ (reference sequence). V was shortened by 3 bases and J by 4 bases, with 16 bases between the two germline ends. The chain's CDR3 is CASSFTGLRGYEQYF. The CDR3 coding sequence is TGTGCCAGCAGCTTCACAGGGCTTCGGGGGTACGAGCAGTACTTC. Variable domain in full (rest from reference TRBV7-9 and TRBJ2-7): DTGVSQNPRHKITKRGQNVTFRCDPISEHNRLYWYRQTLGQGPEFLTYFQNEAQLEKSRLLSDRFSAERPKGSFSTLEIQRTEQGDSAMYLCASSFTGLRGYEQYFGPGTRLTVT.

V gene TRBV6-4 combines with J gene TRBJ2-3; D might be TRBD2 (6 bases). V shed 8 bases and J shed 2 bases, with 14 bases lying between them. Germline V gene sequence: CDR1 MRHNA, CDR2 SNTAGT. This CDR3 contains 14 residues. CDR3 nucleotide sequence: TGTGCCAGCCCCTCCCTGCGGGACACAGATACGCAGTATTTT. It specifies CASPSLRDTDTQYF.

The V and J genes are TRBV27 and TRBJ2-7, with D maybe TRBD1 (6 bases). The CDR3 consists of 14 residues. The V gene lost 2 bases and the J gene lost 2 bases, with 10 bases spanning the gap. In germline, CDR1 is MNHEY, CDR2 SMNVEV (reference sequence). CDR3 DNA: TGTGCCAGCAGTTTAGGACAGTCGACCTACGAGCAGTACTTC. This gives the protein CASSLGQSTYEQYF.

CDR3 loop: CASSFVGGINEQFF. CDR3 nucleotides: TGTGCCAGCAGTTTCGTGGGAGGGATCAATGAGCAGTTCTTC. The chain joins TRBV27 to TRBJ2-1; 7 positions agree with TRBD2. V dropped 3 bases and J dropped 6; count of bases not matched to a gene: 5. The CDR3 length is 14 residues. The germline V gene encodes CDR1 MNHEY and CDR2 SMNVEV (reference sequence).

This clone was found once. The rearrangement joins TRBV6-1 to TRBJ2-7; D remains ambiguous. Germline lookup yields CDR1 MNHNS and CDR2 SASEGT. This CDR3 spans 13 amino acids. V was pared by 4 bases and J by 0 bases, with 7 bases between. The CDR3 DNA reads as TGTGCCAGCAGTGCGTTCAACTCCTACGAGCAGTACTTC. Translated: CASSAFNSYEQYF.

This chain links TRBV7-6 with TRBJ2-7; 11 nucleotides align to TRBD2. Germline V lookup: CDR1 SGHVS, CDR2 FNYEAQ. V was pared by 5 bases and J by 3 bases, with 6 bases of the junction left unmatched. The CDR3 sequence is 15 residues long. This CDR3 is CASSPFSGRVYEQYF. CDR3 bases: TGTGCCAGCAGCCCGTTTAGCGGGAGGGTCTACGAGCAGTACTTC.

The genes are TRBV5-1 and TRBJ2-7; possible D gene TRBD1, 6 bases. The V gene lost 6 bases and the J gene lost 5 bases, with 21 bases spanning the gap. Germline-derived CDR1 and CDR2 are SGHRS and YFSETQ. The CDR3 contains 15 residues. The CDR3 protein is CASNPTENRVDEQYF. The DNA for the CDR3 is TGCGCCAGCAACCCTACGGAGAACAGGGTGGACGAGCAGTACTTC.

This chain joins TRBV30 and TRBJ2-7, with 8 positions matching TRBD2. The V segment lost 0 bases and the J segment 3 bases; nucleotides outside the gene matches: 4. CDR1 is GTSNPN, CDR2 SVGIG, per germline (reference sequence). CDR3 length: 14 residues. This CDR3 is CAWSVLAEHYEQYF. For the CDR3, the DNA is TGTGCCTGGAGTGTACTAGCGGAGCACTACGAGCAGTACTTC.

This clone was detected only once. The CDR3 loop is CASSFLTSGDNNEQYF. CDR3 sequence (DNA): TGTGCCAGCAGCTTCCTGACTAGCGGGGACAATAACGAGCAGTACTTC. The rearrangement links TRBV13 to TRBJ2-7; 11 nucleotides align to TRBD2. V lost 3 bases to trimming and J lost 5 bases; unmatched junction nucleotides: 9. The CDR3 consists of 16 residues. Looked up from germline, CDR1 is PRHDT and CDR2 is FYEKMQ (reference sequence). Combining the CDR3 with reference TRBV13 and TRBJ2-7 gives the whole variable domain AAGVIQSPRHLIKEKRETATLKCYPIPRHDTVYWYQQGPGQDPQFLISFYEKMQSDKGSIPDRFSAQQFSDYHSELNMSSLELGDSALYFCASSFLTSGDNNEQYFGPGTRLTVT.

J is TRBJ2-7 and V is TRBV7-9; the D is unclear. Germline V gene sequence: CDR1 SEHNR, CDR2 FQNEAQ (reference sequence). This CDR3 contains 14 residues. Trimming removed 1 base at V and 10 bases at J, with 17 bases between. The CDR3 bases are TGTGCCAGCAGCTTAGTGCGGTCACTTGAACTTCAGTACTTC. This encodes CASSLVRSLELQYF.

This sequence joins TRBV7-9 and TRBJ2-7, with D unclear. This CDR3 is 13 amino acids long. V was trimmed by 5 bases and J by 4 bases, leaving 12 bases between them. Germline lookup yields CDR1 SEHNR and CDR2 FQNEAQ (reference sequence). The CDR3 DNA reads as TGTGCCAGCAGCCCCACCGACATTTACGAGCAGTACTTC. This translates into CASSPTDIYEQYF. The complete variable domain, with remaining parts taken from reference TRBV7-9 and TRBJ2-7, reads DTGVSQNPRHKITKRGQNVTFRCDPISEHNRLYWYRQTLGQGPEFLTYFQNEAQLEKSRLLSDRFSAERPKGSFSTLEIQRTEQGDSAMYLCASSPTDIYEQYFGPGTRLTVT.

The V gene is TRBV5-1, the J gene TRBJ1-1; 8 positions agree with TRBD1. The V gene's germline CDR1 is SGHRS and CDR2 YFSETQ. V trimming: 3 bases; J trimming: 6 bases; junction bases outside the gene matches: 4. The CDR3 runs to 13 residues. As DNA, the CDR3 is TGCGCCAGCAGCTGGACAGGGAGGGCTGAAGCTTTCTTT. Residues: CASSWTGRAEAFF.

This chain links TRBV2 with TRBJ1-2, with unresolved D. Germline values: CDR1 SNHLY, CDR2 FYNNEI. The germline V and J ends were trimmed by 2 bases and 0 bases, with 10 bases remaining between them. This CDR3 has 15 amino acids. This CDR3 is CASSEFGGTNYGYTF. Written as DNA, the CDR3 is TGTGCCAGCAGTGAATTTGGCGGGACTAACTATGGCTACACCTTC. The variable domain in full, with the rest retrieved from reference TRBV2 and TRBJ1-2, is EPEVTQTPSHQVTQMGQEVILRCVPISNHLYFYWYRQILGQKVEFLVSFYNNEISEKSEIFDDQFSVERPDGSNFTLKIRSTKLEDSAMYFCASSEFGGTNYGYTFGSGTRLTVV.

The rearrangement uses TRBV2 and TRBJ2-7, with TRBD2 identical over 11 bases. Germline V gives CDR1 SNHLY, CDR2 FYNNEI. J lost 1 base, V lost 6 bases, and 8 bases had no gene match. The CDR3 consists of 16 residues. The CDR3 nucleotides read TGTGCCAGCAGCGAGACTAGCGGGATATATTCCTACGAGCAGTACTTC. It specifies CASSETSGIYSYEQYF. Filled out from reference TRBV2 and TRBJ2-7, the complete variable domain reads EPEVTQTPSHQVTQMGQEVILRCVPISNHLYFYWYRQILGQKVEFLVSFYNNEISEKSEIFDDQFSVERPDGSNFTLKIRSTKLEDSAMYFCASSETSGIYSYEQYFGPGTRLTVT.

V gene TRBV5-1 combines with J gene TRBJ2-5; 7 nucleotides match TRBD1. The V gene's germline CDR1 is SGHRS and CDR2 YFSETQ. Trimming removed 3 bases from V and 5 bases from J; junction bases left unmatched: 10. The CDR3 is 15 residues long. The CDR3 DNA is TGCGCCAGCAGCTCCCTCGACAGGGTAGGCGAGACCCAGTACTTC. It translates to CASSSLDRVGETQYF.

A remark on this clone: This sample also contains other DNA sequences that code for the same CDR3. CDR3 in DNA: TGTGCCAGCTCAGGACGGTACTACGAGCAGTACTTC. It specifies CASSGRYYEQYF. The V gene is TRBV2, the J gene TRBJ2-7; D remains unclear. Germline V gene sequence: CDR1 SNHLY, CDR2 FYNNEI. The V gene lost 8 bases and the J gene lost 3 bases, with 11 bases spanning the gap. CDR3 length: 12 residues.

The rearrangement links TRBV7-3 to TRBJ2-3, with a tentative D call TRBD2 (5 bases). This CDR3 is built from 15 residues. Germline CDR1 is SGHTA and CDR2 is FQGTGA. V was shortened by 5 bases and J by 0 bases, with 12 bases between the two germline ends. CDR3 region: CASSPSSGSTDTQYF. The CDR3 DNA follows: TGTGCCAGCAGCCCGTCAAGCGGAAGCACAGATACGCAGTATTTT.

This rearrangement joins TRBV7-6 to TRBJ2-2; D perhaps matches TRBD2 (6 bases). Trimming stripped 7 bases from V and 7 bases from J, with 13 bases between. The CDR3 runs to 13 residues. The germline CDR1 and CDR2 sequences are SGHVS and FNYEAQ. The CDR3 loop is CASKFGGGGELFF. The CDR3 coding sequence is TGTGCCAGCAAGTTCGGGGGAGGCGGGGAGCTGTTTTTT.